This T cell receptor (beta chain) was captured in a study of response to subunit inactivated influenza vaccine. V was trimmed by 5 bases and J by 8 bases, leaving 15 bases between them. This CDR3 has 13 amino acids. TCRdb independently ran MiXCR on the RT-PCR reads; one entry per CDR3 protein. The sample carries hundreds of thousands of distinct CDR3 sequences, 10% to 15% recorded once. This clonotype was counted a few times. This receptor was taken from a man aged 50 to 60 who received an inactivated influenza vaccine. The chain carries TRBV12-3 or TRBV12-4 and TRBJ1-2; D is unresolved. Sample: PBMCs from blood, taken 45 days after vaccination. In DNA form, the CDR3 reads TGTGCCAGCAGTAGCCGGAGAGGTCGAGGCTACACCTTC. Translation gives CASSSRRGRGYTF.